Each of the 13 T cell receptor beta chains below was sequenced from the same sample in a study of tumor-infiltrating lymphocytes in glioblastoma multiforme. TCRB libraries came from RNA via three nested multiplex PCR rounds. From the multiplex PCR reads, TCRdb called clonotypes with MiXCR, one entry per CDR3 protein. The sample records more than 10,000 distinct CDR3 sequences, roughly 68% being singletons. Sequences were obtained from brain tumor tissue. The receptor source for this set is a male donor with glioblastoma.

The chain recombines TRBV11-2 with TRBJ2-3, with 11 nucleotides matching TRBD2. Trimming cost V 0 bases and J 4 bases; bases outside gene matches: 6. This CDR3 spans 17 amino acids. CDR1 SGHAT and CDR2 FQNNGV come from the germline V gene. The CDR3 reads CASSLELAGGAPDTQYF. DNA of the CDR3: TGTGCCAGCAGCTTAGAGCTAGCGGGAGGAGCCCCAGATACGCAGTATTTT.

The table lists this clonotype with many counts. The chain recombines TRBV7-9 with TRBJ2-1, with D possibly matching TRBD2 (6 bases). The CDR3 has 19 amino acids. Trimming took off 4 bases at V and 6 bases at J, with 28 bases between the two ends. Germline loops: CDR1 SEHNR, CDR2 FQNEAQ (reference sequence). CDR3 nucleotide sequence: TGTGCCAGCAGCTCGACACCCGGGAGAATTCCAATGGGGCTCAATGAGCAGTTCTTC. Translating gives CASSSTPGRIPMGLNEQFF.

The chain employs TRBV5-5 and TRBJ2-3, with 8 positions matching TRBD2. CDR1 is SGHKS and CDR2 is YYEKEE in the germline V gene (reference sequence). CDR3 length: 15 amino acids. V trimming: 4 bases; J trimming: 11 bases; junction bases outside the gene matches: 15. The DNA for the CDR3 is TGTGCCAGCAGCCCGGGACTAGGGAGCCCAGATGTGCAGTATTTT. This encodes CASSPGLGSPDVQYF. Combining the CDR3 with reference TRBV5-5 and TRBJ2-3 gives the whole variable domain DAGVTQSPTHLIKTRGQQVTLRCSPISGHKSVSWYQQVLGQGPQFIFQYYEKEERGRGNFPDRFSARQFPNYSSELNVNALLLGDSALYLCASSPGLGSPDVQYFGPGTRLTVL.

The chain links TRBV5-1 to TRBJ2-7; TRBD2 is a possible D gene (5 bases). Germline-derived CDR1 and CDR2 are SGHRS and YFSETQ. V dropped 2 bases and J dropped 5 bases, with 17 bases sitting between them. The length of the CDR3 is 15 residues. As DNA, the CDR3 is TGCGCCAGCAGCTTCTCGGGCCTAGTGGGAGACGAGCAGTACTTC. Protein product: CASSFSGLVGDEQYF.

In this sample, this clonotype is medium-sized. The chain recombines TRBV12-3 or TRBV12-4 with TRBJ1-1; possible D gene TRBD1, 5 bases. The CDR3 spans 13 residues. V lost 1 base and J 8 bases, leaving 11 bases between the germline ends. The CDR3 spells CASSLGGVGEAFF. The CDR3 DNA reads TGTGCCAGCAGTTTAGGGGGGGTTGGAGAAGCTTTCTTT.

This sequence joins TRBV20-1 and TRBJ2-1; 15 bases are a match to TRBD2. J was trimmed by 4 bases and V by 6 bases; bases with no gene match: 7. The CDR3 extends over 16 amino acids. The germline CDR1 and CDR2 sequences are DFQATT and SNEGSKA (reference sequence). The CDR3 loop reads CSALGTSGRKYNEQFF. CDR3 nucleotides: TGCAGTGCCCTGGGGACTAGCGGGAGGAAATACAATGAGCAGTTCTTC.

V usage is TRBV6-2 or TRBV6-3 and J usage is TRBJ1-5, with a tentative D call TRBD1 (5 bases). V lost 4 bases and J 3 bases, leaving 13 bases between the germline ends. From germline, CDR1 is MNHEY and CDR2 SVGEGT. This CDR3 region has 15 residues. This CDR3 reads CASSSVAGFNQPQHF. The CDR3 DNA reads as TGTGCCAGCAGTTCCGTTGCAGGGTTCAATCAGCCCCAGCATTTT.

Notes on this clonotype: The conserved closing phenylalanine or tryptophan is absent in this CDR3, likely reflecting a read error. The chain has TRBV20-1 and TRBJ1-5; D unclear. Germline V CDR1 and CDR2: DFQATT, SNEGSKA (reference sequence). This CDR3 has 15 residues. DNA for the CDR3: TGCAGTGTTAGAGCCTCCGGGTCCCTTAATCAGCCCCAGCATTCT. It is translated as CSVRASGSLNQPQHS.

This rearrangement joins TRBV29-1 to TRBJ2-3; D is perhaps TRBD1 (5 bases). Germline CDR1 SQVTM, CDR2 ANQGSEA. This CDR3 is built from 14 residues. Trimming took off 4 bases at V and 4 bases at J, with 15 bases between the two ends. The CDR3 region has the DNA TGCAGCGTTGGGGCAGGGTCGGGTCCAGATACGCAGTATTTT. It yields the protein CSVGAGSGPDTQYF.

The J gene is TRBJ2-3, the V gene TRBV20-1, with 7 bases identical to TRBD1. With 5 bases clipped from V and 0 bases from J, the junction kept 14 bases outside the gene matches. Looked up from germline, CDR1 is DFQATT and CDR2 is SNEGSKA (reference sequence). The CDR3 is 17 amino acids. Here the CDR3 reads CSAPDLRQGYSTDTQYF. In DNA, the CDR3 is TGCAGTGCTCCCGATCTACGACAGGGATATAGCACAGATACGCAGTATTTT.

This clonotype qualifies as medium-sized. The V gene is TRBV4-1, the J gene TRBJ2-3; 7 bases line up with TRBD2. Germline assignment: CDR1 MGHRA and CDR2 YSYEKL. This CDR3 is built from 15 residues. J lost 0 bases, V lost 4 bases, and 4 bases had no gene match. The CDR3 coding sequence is TGCGCCAGCAGCCGGGGACTACAGAGCACAGATACGCAGTATTTT. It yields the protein CASSRGLQSTDTQYF.

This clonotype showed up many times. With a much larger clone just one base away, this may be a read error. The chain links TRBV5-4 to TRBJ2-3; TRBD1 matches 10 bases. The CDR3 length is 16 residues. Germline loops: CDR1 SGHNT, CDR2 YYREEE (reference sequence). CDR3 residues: CASSTRTGGGTETQYF. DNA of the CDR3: TGTGCCAGCAGCACTCGGACAGGGGGTGGAACAGAAACGCAGTATTTT.

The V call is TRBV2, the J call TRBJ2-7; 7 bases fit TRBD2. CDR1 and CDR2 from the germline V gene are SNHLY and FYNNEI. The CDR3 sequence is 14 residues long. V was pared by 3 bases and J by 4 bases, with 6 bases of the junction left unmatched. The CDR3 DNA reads TGTGCCAGCAGTGAGGGAGGGAGTGGGTACGAGCAGTACTTC. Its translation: CASSEGGSGYEQYF.